These 5 T cell receptor beta chains originate from one sample sequenced in a study of T-cell memory formation after mild COVID-19. TCRdb re-called the 5' RACE reads through MiXCR, storing one row per CDR3 protein. The repertoire includes about 180,000 distinct CDR3 sequences, approximately 16% of them detected once, and just over 2% sits in the top ten. Source material: PBMCs or a T cell subset sorted from them (not recorded which). Receptors were obtained from an adult woman who had mild COVID-19 (a few samples of this study predate the infection). Cell type and time point are not known.

The chain combines TRBV7-2 with TRBJ2-6; D is uncertain. V was cut by 5 bases and J by 0 bases, with 8 bases left in between. CDR1 and CDR2 (germline): SGHTA, FQGNSA. The CDR3 runs 15 residues. This CDR3 reads CASSHGSSGANVLTF. As DNA, the CDR3 is TGTGCCAGCAGCCACGGAAGCTCTGGGGCCAACGTCCTGACTTTC.

This clonotype has more than one count but fewer than ten. This chain connects TRBV4-1 to TRBJ2-7; 9 bases agree with TRBD1. V lost 1 base and J lost 4; bases outside the gene matches: 5. CDR3 length: 15 residues. The germline V gene has CDR1 MGHRA and CDR2 YSYEKL. CDR3 coding DNA: TGCGCCAGCAGCCAAGCCGGGACAGGGAGTTACGAGCAGTACTTC. As protein: CASSQAGTGSYEQYF.

The chain recombines TRBV5-6 with TRBJ2-7; D not resolved. This CDR3 is 13 amino acids long. V lost 4 bases to trimming and J lost 0 bases, with 8 bases between them. Germline V gene sequence: CDR1 SGHDT, CDR2 YYEEEE. CDR3 in DNA: TGTGCCAGCAGCATAAGCGCCTCCTACGAGCAGTACTTC. Residues: CASSISASYEQYF.

CDR3 sequence reads: CASSSRQGFEQYF. The CDR3, as DNA: TGTGCCAGCAGCTCTAGACAGGGTTTCGAGCAGTACTTC. The V and J genes are TRBV11-2 and TRBJ2-7; 7 nucleotides match TRBD1. Germline V CDR1 and CDR2: SGHAT, FQNNGV. The trim removed 4 bases at V and 6 bases at J, leaving 6 bases unmatched. The CDR3 has 13 residues. Supplemented by reference TRBV11-2 and TRBJ2-7, the full variable domain reads EAGVAQSPRYKIIEKRQSVAFWCNPISGHATLYWYQQILGQGPKLLIQFQNNGVVDDSQLPKDRFSAERLKGVDSTLKIQPAKLEDSAVYLCASSSRQGFEQYFGPGTRLTVT.

This clonotype was seen only a few times. The chain uses TRBV5-6 and TRBJ1-6; D unresolved. The ends were cut back, 0 bases at V and 8 bases at J, with 6 bases in the middle. From germline, CDR1 is SGHDT and CDR2 YYEEEE. The CDR3 length is 13 residues. The CDR3 sequence is CASSLADHSPLHF. The CDR3 DNA follows: TGTGCCAGCAGCTTGGCTGATCATTCACCCCTCCACTTT.